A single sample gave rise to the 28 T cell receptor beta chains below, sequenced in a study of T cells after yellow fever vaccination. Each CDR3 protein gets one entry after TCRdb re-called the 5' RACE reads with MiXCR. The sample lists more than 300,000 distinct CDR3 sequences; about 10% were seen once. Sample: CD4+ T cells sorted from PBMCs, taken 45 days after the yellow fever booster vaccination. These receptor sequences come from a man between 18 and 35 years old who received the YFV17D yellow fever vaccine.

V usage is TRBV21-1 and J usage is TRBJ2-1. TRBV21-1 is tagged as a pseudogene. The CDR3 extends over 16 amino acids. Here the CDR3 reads CASTTSRRSSYNEQFF. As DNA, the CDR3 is TGTGCCAGCACCACCTCTCGACGGAGCTCCTACAATGAGCAGTTCTTC.

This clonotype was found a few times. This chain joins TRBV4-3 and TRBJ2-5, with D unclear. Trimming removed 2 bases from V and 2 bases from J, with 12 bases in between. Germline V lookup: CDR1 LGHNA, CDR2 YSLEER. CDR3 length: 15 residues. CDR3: CASSQRRSSQETQYF. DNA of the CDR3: TGCGCCAGCAGCCAACGAAGGAGCAGTCAAGAGACCCAGTACTTC.

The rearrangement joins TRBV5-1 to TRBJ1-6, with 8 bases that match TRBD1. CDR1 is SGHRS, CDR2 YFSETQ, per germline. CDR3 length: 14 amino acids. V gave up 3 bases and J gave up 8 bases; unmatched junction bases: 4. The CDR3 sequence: CASSSRTGHSPLHF. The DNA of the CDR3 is TGCGCCAGCAGCTCCCGGACAGGGCATTCACCCCTCCACTTT. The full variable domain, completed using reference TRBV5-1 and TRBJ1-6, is KAGVTQTPRYLIKTRGQQVTLSCSPISGHRSVSWYQQTPGQGLQFLFEYFSETQRNKGNFPGRFSGRQFSNSRSEMNVSTLELGDSALYLCASSSRTGHSPLHFGNGTRLTVT.

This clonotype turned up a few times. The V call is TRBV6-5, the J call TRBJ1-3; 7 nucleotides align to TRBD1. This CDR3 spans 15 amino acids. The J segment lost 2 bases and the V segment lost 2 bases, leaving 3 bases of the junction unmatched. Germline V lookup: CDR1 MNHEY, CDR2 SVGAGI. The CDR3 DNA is TGTGCCAGCAGTTACCGGACAGGACCTGGAAACACCATATATTTT. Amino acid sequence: CASSYRTGPGNTIYF.

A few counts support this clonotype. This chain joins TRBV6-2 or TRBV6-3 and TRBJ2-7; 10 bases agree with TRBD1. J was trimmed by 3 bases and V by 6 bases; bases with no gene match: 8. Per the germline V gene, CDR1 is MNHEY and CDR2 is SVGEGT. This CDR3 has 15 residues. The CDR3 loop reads CASREGQGGDYEQYF. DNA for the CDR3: TGTGCCAGCAGAGAAGGACAGGGGGGAGACTACGAGCAGTACTTC.

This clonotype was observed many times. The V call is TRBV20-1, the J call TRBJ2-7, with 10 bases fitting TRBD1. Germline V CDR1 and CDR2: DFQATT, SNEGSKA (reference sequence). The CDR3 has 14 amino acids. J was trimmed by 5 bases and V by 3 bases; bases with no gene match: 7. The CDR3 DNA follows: TGCAGTGCTAGTTTGGGACAGGGGAGAAACGAGCAGTACTTC. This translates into CSASLGQGRNEQYF.

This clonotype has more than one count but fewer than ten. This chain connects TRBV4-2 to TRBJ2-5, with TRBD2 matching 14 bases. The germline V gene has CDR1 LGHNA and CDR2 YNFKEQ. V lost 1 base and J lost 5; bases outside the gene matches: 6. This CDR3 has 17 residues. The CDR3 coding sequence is TGTGCCAGCAGCCAAGGACTAGCGGGGGGGCCCGGGGAGACCCAGTACTTC. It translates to CASSQGLAGGPGETQYF.

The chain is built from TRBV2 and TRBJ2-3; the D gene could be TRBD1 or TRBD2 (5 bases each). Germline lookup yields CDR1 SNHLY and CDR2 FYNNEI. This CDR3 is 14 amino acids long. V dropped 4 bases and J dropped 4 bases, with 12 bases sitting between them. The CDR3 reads CASSVYRDPDTQYF. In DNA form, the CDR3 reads TGTGCCAGCAGTGTGTATCGGGACCCAGATACGCAGTATTTT. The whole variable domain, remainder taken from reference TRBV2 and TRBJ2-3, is EPEVTQTPSHQVTQMGQEVILRCVPISNHLYFYWYRQILGQKVEFLVSFYNNEISEKSEIFDDQFSVERPDGSNFTLKIRSTKLEDSAMYFCASSVYRDPDTQYFGPGTRLTVL.

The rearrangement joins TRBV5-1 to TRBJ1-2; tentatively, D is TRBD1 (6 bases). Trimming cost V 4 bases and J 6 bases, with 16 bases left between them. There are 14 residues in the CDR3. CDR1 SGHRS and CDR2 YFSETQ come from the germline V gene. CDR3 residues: CASSSQQGANGYTF. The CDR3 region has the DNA TGCGCCAGCAGCAGCCAACAGGGAGCCAATGGCTACACCTTC.

CDR3 nucleotides: TGCGCCAGCAGCCACGGGGCGGACTCGACATACAATGAGCAGTTCTTC. Translated: CASSHGADSTYNEQFF. The chain combines TRBV5-1 with TRBJ2-1; D could derive from TRBD1 or TRBD2 (5 bases each). Deletions cut 4 bases from V and 4 bases from J, with 18 bases between. This CDR3 is built from 16 residues. Germline-derived CDR1 and CDR2 are SGHRS and YFSETQ.

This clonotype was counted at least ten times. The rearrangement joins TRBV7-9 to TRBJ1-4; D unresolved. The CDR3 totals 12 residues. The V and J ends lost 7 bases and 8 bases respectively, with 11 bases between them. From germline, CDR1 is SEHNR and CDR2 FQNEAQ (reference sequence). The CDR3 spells CASTPFGEKLFF. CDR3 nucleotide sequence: TGTGCCAGCACTCCCTTCGGGGAAAAACTGTTTTTT.

CDR3 sequence reads: CASNRDRHGYTF. The DNA for the CDR3 is TGTGCCAGCAACCGGGACAGACATGGCTACACCTTC. The chain combines TRBV18 with TRBJ1-2; 7 bases are a match to TRBD1. V dropped 8 bases and J dropped 6; count of bases not matched to a gene: 6. Germline CDR1 is KGHSH and CDR2 is LQKENI. This CDR3 has 12 amino acids.

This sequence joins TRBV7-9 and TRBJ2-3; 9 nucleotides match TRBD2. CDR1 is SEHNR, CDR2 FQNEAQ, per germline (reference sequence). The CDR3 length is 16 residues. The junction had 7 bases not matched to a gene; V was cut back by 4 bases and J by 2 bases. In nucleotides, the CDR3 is TGTGCCAGCAGCTCCTTGAGCGGGGGGATCACAGATACGCAGTATTTT. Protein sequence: CASSSLSGGITDTQYF.

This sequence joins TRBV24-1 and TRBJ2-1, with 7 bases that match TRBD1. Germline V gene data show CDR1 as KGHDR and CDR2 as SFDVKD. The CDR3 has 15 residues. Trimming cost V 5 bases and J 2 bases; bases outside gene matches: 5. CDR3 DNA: TGTGCCACCAGTGTCGCCGGGACAGCCTACAATGAGCAGTTCTTC. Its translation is CATSVAGTAYNEQFF.

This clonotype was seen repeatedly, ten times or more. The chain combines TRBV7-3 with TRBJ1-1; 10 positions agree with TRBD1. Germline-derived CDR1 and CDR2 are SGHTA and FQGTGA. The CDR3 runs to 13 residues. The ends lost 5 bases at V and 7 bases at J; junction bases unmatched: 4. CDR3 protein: CASSMTGGGEAFF. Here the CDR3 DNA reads TGTGCCAGCAGCATGACAGGGGGCGGTGAAGCTTTCTTT.

CDR3 bases: TGTGCCAGCAGGACACGGAATGAGCAGTTCTTC. Its protein product is CASRTRNEQFF. The chain joins TRBV6-2 or TRBV6-3 to TRBJ2-1; D ambiguous. In germline, CDR1 is MNHEY, CDR2 SVGEGT. The V and J ends lost 6 bases and 7 bases respectively, with 7 bases between them. This CDR3 is built from 11 residues.

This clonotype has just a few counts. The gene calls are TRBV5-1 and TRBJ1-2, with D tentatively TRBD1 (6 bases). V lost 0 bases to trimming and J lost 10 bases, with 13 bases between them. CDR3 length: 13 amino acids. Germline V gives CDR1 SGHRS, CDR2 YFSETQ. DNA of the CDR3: TGCGCCAGCAGCTTGGTAGGGGGAGAGGTCTACACCTTC. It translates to CASSLVGGEVYTF.

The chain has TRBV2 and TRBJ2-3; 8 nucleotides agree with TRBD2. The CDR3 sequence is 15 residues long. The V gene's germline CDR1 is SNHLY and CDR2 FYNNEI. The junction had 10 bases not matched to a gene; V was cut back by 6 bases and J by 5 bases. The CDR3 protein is CASSAGTRRGDTQYF. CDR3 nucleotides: TGTGCCAGCAGCGCCGGGACTAGAAGGGGAGATACGCAGTATTTT.

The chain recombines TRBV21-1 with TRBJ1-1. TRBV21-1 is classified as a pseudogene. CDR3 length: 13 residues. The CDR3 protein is CASSSSERIEAFF. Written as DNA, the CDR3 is TGTGCCAGCAGCAGCTCGGAAAGGATTGAAGCTTTCTTT.

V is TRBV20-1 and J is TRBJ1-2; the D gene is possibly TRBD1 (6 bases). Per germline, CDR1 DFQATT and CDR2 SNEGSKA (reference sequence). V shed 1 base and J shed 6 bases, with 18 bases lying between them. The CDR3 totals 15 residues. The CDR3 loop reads CSARALQGRTDGYTF. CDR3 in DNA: TGCAGTGCTAGAGCGTTACAGGGTAGGACGGATGGCTACACCTTC.

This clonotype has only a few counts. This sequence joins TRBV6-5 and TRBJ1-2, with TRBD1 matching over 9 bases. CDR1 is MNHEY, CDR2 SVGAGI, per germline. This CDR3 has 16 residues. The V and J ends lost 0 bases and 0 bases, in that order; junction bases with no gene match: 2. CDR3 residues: CASSYSGQGSNYGYTF. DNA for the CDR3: TGTGCCAGCAGTTACTCGGGACAGGGTTCTAACTATGGCTACACCTTC.

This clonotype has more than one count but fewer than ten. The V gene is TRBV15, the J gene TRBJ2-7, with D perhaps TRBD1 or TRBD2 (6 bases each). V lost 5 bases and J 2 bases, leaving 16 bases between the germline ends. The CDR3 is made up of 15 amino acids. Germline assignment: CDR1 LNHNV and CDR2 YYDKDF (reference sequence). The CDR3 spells CATSPDRGLAYEQYF. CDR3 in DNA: TGTGCCACCAGCCCAGACCGGGGGCTGGCCTACGAGCAGTACTTC.

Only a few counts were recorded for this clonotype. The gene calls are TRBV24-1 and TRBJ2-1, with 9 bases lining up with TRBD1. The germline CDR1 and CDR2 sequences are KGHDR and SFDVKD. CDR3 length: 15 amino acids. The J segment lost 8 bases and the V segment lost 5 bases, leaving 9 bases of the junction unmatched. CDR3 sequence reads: CATSVGTGRYDEQFF. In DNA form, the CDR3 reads TGTGCCACCAGTGTCGGGACAGGGCGTTATGATGAGCAGTTCTTC.

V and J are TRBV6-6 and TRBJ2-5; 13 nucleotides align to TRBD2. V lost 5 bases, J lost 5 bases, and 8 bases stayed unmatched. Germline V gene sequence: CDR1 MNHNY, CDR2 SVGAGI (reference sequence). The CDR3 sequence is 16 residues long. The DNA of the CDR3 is TGTGCCAGCAGTGAAACTAGCGGGGGGGCGGAGGAGACCCAGTACTTC. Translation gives CASSETSGGAEETQYF.

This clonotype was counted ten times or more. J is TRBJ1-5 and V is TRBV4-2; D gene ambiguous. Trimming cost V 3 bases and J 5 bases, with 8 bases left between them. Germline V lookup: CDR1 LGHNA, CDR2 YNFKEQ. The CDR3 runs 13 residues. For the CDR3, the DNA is TGTGCCAGCAGCCAGTCATTCGATCAGCCCCAGCATTTT. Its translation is CASSQSFDQPQHF.

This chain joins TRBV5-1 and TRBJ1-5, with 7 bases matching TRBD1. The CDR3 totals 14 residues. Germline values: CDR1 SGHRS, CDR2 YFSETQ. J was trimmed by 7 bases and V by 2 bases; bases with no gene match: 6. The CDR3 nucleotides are TGCGCCAGCAGCTTCAGGGCAGGGGGGCAGCCCCAGCATTTT. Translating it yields CASSFRAGGQPQHF.

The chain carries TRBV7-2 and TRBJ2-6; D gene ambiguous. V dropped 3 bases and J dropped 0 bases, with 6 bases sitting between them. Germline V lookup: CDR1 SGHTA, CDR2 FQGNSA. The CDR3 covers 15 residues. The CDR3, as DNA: TGTGCCAGCAGCTTGACATACTCTGGGGCCAACGTCCTGACTTTC. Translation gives CASSLTYSGANVLTF.

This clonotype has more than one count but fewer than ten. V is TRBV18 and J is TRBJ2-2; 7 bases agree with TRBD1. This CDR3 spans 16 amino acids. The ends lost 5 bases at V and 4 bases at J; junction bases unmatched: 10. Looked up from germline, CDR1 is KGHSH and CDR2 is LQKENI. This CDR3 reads CASSERTGTVTGELFF. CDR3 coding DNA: TGTGCCAGCTCAGAGAGGACCGGGACAGTCACCGGGGAGCTGTTTTTT.